The clone carrying this TCR beta chain is a singleton in its sample. Its specificity is not known. These data belong to a study of T cells in localized non-small cell lung cancer. Repertoires were generated with immunoSEQ multiplex PCR, while TCRdb's copy carries only in-frame clones and drops some. This table has around 140,000 clones, 70% to 90% appearing once. Study-wide results and caveats: A single tumor region was sequenced, leaving heterogeneity possible. Uninvolved adjacent lung had the highest recorded T cell clonality, with tumor below it.

Germline V gives CDR1 SQVTM, CDR2 ANQGSEA. The CDR3 is 14 residues long. V lost 4 bases and J lost 5, with 18 bases in between. Sequenced material: peripheral blood, taken before any cancer treatment. The chain carries TRBV29-1 and TRBJ2-7; D might be TRBD1 or TRBD2, each matching 5 bases. The receptor comes from a female donor of 60 years or more with stage I lung adenocarcinoma. The CDR3 reads CSVGDLGAPNEQYF. CDR3 in DNA: TGCAGCGTTGGGGACCTGGGAGCTCCTAACGAGCAGTACTTC.